Shown below are 15 T cell receptor beta chains from a single sample sequenced in a study of control samples from healthy donors and cancer patients. TCRdb keeps only in-frame clones here, not all; method: immunoSEQ multiplex PCR. The repertoire consists of 85,000 to 100,000 clones, with over 85% occurring once and the leading ten covering about 8.8%. The sequenced sample consisted of blood. The receptors were sampled from a man aged 18-30 years in good health.

The chain combines TRBV6-2 or TRBV6-3 with TRBJ2-3; maybe TRBD2 (6 bases). The CDR3 contains 16 residues. Trimming left V 0 bases short and J 2 bases short, with 12 bases between. CDR1 is MNHEY, CDR2 SVGEGT, per germline. This chain's CDR3 is CASSYSASAFTDTQYF. The CDR3, as DNA: TGTGCCAGCAGTTACTCAGCTAGCGCCTTCACAGATACGCAGTATTTT.

This chain connects TRBV6-5 to TRBJ2-7; 10 positions agree with TRBD2. Germline assignment: CDR1 MNHEY and CDR2 SVGAGI. The trim removed 5 bases at V and 6 bases at J, leaving 10 bases unmatched. The CDR3 has 15 amino acids. Here the CDR3 DNA reads TGTGCCAGCAGTCCCTACCATAGCGGGAGGACCGAGCAGTACTTC. As protein: CASSPYHSGRTEQYF.

The chain has TRBV5-1 and TRBJ2-7; D is ambiguous. CDR3 size: 14 residues. V lost 2 bases to trimming and J lost 1 base, with 10 bases between them. CDR1 SGHRS and CDR2 YFSETQ come from the germline V gene. The CDR3 is CASSLITDSYEQYF. The CDR3 DNA is TGCGCCAGCAGCTTAATTACTGATTCCTACGAGCAGTACTTC.

The chain couples TRBV7-8 to TRBJ1-2, with 10 nucleotides matching TRBD1. CDR3 length: 15 residues. V dropped 6 bases and J dropped 5; count of bases not matched to a gene: 9. The germline V gene encodes CDR1 SGHVS and CDR2 FQNEAQ. CDR3 coding DNA: TGTGCCAGCAGGTCTGACAGGGGGCGAGGGTATGGCTACACCTTC. This translates into CASRSDRGRGYGYTF.

The chain employs TRBV4-2 and TRBJ2-5, with D uncertain. V dropped 1 base and J dropped 0 bases, with 6 bases sitting between them. The germline V gene encodes CDR1 LGHNA and CDR2 YNFKEQ. This CDR3 is built from 14 residues. The chain's CDR3 is CASSQVRYQETQYF. The CDR3 DNA sequence: TGTGCCAGCAGCCAAGTGAGGTACCAAGAGACCCAGTACTTC.

This clone was counted many times. CDR3 amino acids: CASSLTGEQYF. The CDR3 DNA is TGTGCCAGCAGCTTGACTGGCGAGCAGTACTTC. J is TRBJ2-7 and V is TRBV13; D is unclear. The germline V gene encodes CDR1 PRHDT and CDR2 FYEKMQ (reference sequence). V dropped 3 bases and J dropped 6 bases, with 6 bases sitting between them. The CDR3 is made up of 11 amino acids.

The chain carries TRBV13 and TRBJ1-1, with unresolved D. The CDR3 consists of 12 residues. V was shortened by 4 bases and J by 4 bases, with 7 bases between the two germline ends. In germline, CDR1 is PRHDT, CDR2 FYEKMQ (reference sequence). CDR3 residues: CASSSAFTEAFF. CDR3 sequence (DNA): TGTGCCAGCAGCTCCGCTTTCACTGAAGCTTTCTTT.

The chain is built from TRBV7-9 and TRBJ1-4; TRBD1 aligns across 8 bases. The ends lost 4 bases at V and 4 bases at J; junction bases unmatched: 5. Germline CDR1 SEHNR, CDR2 FQNEAQ (reference sequence). The CDR3 runs to 15 residues. The CDR3 spells CASSWGTGFNEKLFF. Written as DNA, the CDR3 is TGTGCCAGCAGCTGGGGGACAGGATTTAATGAAAAACTGTTTTTT.

The chain is built from TRBV6-6 and TRBJ2-2; D remains unclear. The V gene lost 1 base and the J gene lost 1 base, with 1 base spanning the gap. Germline values: CDR1 MNHNY, CDR2 SVGAGI (reference sequence). This CDR3 region has 13 residues. The chain's CDR3 is CASSYLNTGELFF. The CDR3 region has the DNA TGTGCCAGCAGTTACTTGAACACCGGGGAGCTGTTTTTT.

The V gene is TRBV10-3, the J gene TRBJ1-1; TRBD1 agrees at 8 bases. Germline loops: CDR1 ENHRY, CDR2 SYGVKD. The CDR3 spans 17 residues. V dropped 2 bases and J dropped 1; count of bases not matched to a gene: 9. CDR3: CAISEPFRTGKNTEAFF. In DNA form, the CDR3 reads TGTGCCATCAGTGAGCCCTTTAGGACAGGGAAGAACACTGAAGCTTTCTTT.

The sample holds one count of this clone. The chain recombines TRBV5-1 with TRBJ2-7, with D maybe TRBD2 (5 bases). Germline CDR1 SGHRS, CDR2 YFSETQ. CDR3 size: 13 residues. The V end lost 4 bases, the J end lost 3 bases, and 11 bases lay between the germline ends. CDR3: CASSPRGNYEQYF. In nucleotides, the CDR3 is TGCGCCAGCAGCCCCCGGGGAAACTACGAGCAGTACTTC.

This clone was recorded a few times. The genes are TRBV5-1 and TRBJ1-2; 9 nucleotides agree with TRBD1. The CDR3 totals 15 residues. Looked up from germline, CDR1 is SGHRS and CDR2 is YFSETQ. V was pared by 4 bases and J by 6 bases, with 10 bases of the junction left unmatched. This CDR3 is CASSGPGQGLDGYTF. The CDR3 coding sequence is TGCGCCAGCAGCGGGCCGGGACAGGGTCTAGATGGCTACACCTTC.

This chain links TRBV5-1 with TRBJ2-7; unclear D gene. This CDR3 has 13 amino acids. The germline V and J ends were trimmed by 2 bases and 3 bases, with 9 bases remaining between them. Looked up from germline, CDR1 is SGHRS and CDR2 is YFSETQ. The CDR3 here is CASSLGFSYEQYF. DNA of the CDR3: TGCGCCAGCAGCTTAGGGTTTAGCTACGAGCAGTACTTC.

The V gene is TRBV4-1, the J gene TRBJ1-2; no definite D call. Trimming took 4 bases from V and 2 from J, leaving 20 bases between them. CDR3 length: 17 residues. Per the germline V gene, CDR1 is MGHRA and CDR2 is YSYEKL. CDR3 sequence: CASSPTDLRGINYGYTF. CDR3 DNA: TGCGCCAGCAGCCCCACAGACCTGAGAGGAATAAACTATGGCTACACCTTC.

The genes are TRBV15 and TRBJ2-2; D ambiguous. Trimming took 1 base from V and 2 from J, leaving 11 bases between them. The CDR3 contains 16 residues. Germline CDR1 is LNHNV and CDR2 is YYDKDF (reference sequence). The CDR3 DNA is TGTGCCACCAGCAGAGCGCGCACAGAAAACACCGGGGAGCTGTTTTTT. Residues: CATSRARTENTGELFF. Looking up the rest from reference TRBV15 and TRBJ2-2 gives the full variable domain: DAMVIQNPRYQVTQFGKPVTLSCSQTLNHNVMYWYQQKSSQAPKLLFHYYDKDFNNEADTPDNFQSRRPNTSFCFLDIRSPGLGDTAMYLCATSRARTENTGELFFGEGSRLTVL.